This T cell receptor (beta chain) was identified in a study of identical twins (dated by TCRdb to about 2016). Describing the broader study: TCR alpha and beta repertoires from monozygotic twins, unrelated adults of various ages and cord blood were deep-sequenced to test whether fetal clonotypes persist. To rule out contamination, the twin experiments were replicated at different times with different library preparation protocols.

As for this clonotype: Its antigen specificity is not known. Base qualities are not recorded, but no much larger clone differs from it by a single base.

General study outcomes and caveats: Recombination models systematically underestimated out-of-frame TCR alpha sharing in monozygotic twins but agreed with sharing between unrelated individuals. Out-of-frame TCR alpha sequences shared between twins showed an excess of low generation-probability sequences compared with coincidental sharing between unrelated individuals. Fewer insertions were carried by abundant cord blood beta clonotypes, a similar but weaker trend appeared in young adult naive repertoires, and no such trend appeared in memory repertoires. Because the same donors could not be followed over many years, the conclusions relied on cross-sectional statistical analysis. Invariant T cells such as MAIT and iNKT could partly confound zero-insertion analyses, although diverse VJ usage argued against such confounding for most clonotypes. Excess twin sharing in beta out-of-frame sequences was weaker because fewer shared sequences lowered the signal-to-noise ratio.

Every donor in the study was a healthy Caucasian. The twin cohort comprised three pairs of female monozygotic twins, all aged roughly 18 to 30 years. Positive isolation kits from Invitrogen were used to isolate the CD4+ and CD8+ T cell populations. Library preparation employed 5' RACE. Sequenced on an Illumina HiSeq 2000. Template switching added a universal primer binding site, and the final cDNA carried a unique molecular identifier that allowed TCR cDNA molecules to be counted accurately. Specific primers in the conserved constant-segment region were used to synthesize first-strand cDNA for TCR alpha and beta chains. To control for contamination, every cDNA library was double barcoded, receiving both a SMART-Mk sample barcode and Illumina barcodes. Two successive PCR steps introduced TruSeq adapter sequences along with Illumina sample barcodes. Sequencing of the TCR alpha and beta cDNA libraries was done on the Illumina HiSeq platform using custom primers. Concerning the study's data processing: MiGEC processed the raw reads to extract unique molecular identifiers, while MiXCR was used to determine the CDR3 positions. For each individual, recombination models were inferred using an EM algorithm with the repgenHMM and IGoR tools. The tcR package in R was used for shared clonotype analysis, with sharing normalized by the product of cloneset sizes. Out-of-frame nonproductive sequences were analyzed to study raw recombination free of thymic and clonal selection effects. The public sequencing data were trimmed at Q25 with fastp and processed into clonotypes with MiXCR by TCRdb, which kept only in-frame beta chains. Entries are consolidated by CDR3 protein sequence, retaining the most common genes and DNA. TCRdb assigned the V and J calls; the authors' analysis was not used. Across this sample there are around 510,000 distinct CDR3 sequences, with 13% to 15% seen only once. The ten largest clones represent approximately 0.9% of the sample.

CDR1 and CDR2 are read off the germline V gene as SGDLS and YYNGEE. The CDR3 measures 16 amino acids from cysteine to phenylalanine. Only the CDR3 DNA is retained, 48 bases long and in frame from the first base. The junction shows trimming of 3 bases on V and 4 bases on J, and the gene matches do not reach 8 bases of it. The same data also contributed to another study, on yellow fever vaccine responses in identical twins. From that second study: According to the authors, the vaccine-induced T cell response in identical twins seemed to be partly convergent and partly specific to each individual. In identical twins, the study followed T cell clones that responded to the vaccine with precision.

The chain couples TRBV9 to TRBJ1-5, with 9 junctional bases fitting TRBD1. This clonotype originated in a woman under 30 in good health. The sequenced material came from CD4+ T cells sorted from blood. The DNA reads as follows: TGTGCCAGCAGCGCCGGCCCCGGACAGGGGAATCAGCCCCAGCATTTT. Its translation is CASSAGPGQGNQPQHF.